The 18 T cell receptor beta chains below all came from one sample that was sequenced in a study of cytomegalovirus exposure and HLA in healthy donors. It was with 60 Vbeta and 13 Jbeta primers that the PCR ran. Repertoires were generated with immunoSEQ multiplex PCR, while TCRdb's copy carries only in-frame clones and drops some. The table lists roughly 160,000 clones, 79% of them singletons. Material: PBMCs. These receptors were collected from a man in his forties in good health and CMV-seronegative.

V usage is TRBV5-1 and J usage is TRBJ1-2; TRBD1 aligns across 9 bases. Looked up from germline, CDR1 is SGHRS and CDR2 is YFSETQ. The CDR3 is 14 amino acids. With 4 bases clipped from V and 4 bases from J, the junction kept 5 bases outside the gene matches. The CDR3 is CASSETQGAYGYTF. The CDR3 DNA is TGCGCCAGCAGCGAAACACAGGGGGCCTATGGCTACACCTTC. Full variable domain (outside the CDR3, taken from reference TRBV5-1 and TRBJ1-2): KAGVTQTPRYLIKTRGQQVTLSCSPISGHRSVSWYQQTPGQGLQFLFEYFSETQRNKGNFPGRFSGRQFSNSRSEMNVSTLELGDSALYLCASSETQGAYGYTFGSGTRLTVV.

The CDR3 DNA sequence: TGTGCCAGCAGCCCAAGAAAACGACAGGGGAGTAACATTCAGTACTTC. Amino acids: CASSPRKRQGSNIQYF. This chain uses TRBV21-1 with TRBJ2-4; TRBD1, the table's D call, was not compared with the DNA. TRBV21-1 is given as a pseudogene. The CDR3 covers 16 residues.

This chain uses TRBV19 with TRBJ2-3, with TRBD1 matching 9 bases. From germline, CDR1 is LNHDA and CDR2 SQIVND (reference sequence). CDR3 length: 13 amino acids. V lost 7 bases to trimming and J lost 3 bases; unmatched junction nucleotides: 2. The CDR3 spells CASTGTGTDTQYF. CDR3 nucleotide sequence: TGTGCCAGTACGGGGACAGGGACAGATACGCAGTATTTT. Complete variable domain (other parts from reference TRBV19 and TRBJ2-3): DGGITQSPKYLFRKEGQNVTLSCEQNLNHDAMYWYRQDPGQGLRLIYYSQIVNDFQKGDIAEGYSVSREKKESFPLTVTSAQKNPTAFYLCASTGTGTDTQYFGPGTRLTVL.

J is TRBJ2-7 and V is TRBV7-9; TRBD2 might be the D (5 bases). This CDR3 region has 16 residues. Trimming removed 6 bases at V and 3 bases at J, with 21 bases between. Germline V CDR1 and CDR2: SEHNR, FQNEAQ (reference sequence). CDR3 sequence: CASRAIRGVLGYEQYF. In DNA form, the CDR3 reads TGTGCCAGCAGAGCCATCCGGGGAGTCCTGGGCTACGAGCAGTACTTC.

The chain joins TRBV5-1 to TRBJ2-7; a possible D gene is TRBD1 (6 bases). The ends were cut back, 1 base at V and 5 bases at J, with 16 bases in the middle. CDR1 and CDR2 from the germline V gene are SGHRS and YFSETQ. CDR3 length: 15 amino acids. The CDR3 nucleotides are TGCGCCAGCAGCTTGACCCCGGCCAGGGGCGACGAGCAGTACTTC. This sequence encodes CASSLTPARGDEQYF.

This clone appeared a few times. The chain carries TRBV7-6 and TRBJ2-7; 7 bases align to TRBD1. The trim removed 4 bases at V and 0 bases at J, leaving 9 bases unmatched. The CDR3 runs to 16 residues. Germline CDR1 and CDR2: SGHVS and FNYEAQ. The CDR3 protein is CASSSPPGQSSYEQYF. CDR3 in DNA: TGTGCCAGCAGCTCGCCACCGGGACAGAGCTCCTACGAGCAGTACTTC.

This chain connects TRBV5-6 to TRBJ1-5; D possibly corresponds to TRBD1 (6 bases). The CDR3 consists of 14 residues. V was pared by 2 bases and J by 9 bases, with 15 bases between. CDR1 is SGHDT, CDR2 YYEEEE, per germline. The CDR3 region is CASSFGEQGRPQHF. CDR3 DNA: TGTGCCAGCAGCTTCGGAGAACAGGGCCGGCCCCAGCATTTT.

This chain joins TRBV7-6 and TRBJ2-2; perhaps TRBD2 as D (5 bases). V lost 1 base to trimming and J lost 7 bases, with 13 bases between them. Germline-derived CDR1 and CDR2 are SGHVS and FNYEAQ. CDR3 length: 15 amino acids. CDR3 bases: TGTGCCAGCAGCTTAGATCCAAGCGGTGTCGGGGAGCTGTTTTTT. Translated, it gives CASSLDPSGVGELFF.

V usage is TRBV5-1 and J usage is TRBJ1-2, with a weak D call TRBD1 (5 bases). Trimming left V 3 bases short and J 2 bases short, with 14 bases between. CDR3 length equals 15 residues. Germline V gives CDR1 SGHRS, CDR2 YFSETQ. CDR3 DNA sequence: TGCGCCAGCAGCTGGGCTTCGGGGGGGAACTATGGCTACACCTTC. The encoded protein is CASSWASGGNYGYTF.

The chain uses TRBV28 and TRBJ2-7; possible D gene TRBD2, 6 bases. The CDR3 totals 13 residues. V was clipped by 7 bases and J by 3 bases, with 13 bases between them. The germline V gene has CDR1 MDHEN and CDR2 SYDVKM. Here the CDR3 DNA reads TGTGCCAGCACTGGAGGGGCTAACTACGAGCAGTACTTC. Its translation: CASTGGANYEQYF. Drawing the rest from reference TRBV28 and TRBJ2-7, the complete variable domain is DVKVTQSSRYLVKRTGEKVFLECVQDMDHENMFWYRQDPGLGLRLIYFSYDVKMKEKGDIPEGYSVSREKKERFSLILESASTNQTSMYLCASTGGANYEQYFGPGTRLTVT.

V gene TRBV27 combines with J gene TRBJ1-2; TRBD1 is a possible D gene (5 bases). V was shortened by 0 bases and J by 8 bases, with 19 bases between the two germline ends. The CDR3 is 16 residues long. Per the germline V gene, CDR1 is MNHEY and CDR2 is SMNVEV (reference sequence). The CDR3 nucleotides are TGTGCCAGCAGTTTATCGAGGAGGGGTGGGGATGAAGGCTACACCTTC. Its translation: CASSLSRRGGDEGYTF.

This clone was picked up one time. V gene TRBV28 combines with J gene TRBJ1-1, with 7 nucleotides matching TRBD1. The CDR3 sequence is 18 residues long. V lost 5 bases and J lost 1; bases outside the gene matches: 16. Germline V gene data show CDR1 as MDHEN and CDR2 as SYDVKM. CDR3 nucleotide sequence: TGTGCCAGCAGTCCGGGACAGCTTACCCTGAATCCGAACACTGAAGCTTTCTTT. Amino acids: CASSPGQLTLNPNTEAFF. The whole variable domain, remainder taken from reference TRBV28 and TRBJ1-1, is DVKVTQSSRYLVKRTGEKVFLECVQDMDHENMFWYRQDPGLGLRLIYFSYDVKMKEKGDIPEGYSVSREKKERFSLILESASTNQTSMYLCASSPGQLTLNPNTEAFFGQGTRLTVV.

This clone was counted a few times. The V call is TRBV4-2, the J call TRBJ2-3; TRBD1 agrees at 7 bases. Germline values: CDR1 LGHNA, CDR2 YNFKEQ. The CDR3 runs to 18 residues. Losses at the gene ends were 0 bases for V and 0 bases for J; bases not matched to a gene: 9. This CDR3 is CASSQDDAGGVSTDTQYF. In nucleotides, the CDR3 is TGTGCCAGCAGCCAAGACGACGCAGGGGGAGTCAGCACAGATACGCAGTATTTT.

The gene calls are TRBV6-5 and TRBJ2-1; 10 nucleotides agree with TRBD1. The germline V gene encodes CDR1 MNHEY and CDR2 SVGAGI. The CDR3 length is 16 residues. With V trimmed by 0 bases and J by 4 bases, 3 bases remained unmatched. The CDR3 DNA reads TGTGCCAGCAGTTACTCGCGGGGACAGGGGTACAATGAGCAGTTCTTC. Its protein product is CASSYSRGQGYNEQFF.

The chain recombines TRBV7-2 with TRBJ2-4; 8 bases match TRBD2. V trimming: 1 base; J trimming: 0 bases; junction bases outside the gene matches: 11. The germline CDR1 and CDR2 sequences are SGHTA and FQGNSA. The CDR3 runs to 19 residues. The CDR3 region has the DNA TGTGCCAGCAGCTTAGAGGGGACTAGGGGGACGGGAGCCAAAAACATTCAGTACTTC. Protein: CASSLEGTRGTGAKNIQYF.

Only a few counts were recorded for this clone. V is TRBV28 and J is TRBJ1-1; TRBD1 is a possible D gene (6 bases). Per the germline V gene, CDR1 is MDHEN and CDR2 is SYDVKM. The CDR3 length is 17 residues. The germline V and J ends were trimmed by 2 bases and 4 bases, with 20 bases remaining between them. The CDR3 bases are TGTGCCAGCAGTTTAGGACTATCCGGGGGGCGCGGCACTGAAGCTTTCTTT. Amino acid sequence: CASSLGLSGGRGTEAFF. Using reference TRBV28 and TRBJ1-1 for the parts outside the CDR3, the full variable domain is DVKVTQSSRYLVKRTGEKVFLECVQDMDHENMFWYRQDPGLGLRLIYFSYDVKMKEKGDIPEGYSVSREKKERFSLILESASTNQTSMYLCASSLGLSGGRGTEAFFGQGTRLTVV.

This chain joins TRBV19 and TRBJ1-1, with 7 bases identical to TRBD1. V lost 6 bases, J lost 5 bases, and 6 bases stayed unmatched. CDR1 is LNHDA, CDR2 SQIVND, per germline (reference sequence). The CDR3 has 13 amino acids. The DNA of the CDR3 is TGTGCCAGTAGCCGACAGGGAACGACTGAAGCTTTCTTT. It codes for CASSRQGTTEAFF.

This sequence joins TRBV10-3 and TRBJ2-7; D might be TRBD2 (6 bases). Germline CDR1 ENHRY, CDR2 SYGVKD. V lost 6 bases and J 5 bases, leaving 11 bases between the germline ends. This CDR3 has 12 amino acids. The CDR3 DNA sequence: TGTGCCATCAGGAGCGGGCTAAACGAGCAGTACTTC. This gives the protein CAIRSGLNEQYF.